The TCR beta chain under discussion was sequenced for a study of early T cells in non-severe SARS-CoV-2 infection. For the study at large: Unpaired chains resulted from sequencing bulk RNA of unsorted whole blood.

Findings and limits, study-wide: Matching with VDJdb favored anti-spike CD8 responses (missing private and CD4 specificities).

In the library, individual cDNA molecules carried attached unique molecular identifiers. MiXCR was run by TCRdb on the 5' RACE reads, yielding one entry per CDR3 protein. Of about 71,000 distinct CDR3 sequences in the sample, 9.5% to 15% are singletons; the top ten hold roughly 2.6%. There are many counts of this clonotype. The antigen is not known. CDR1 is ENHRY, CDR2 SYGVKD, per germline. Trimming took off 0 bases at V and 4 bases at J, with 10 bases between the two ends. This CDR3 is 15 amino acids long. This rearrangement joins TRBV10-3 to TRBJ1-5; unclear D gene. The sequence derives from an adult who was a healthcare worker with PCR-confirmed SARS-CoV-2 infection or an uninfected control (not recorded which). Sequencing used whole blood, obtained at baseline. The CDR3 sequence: CAISESQEMNQPQHF. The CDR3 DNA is TGTGCCATCAGTGAGTCGCAGGAAATGAATCAGCCCCAGCATTTT.